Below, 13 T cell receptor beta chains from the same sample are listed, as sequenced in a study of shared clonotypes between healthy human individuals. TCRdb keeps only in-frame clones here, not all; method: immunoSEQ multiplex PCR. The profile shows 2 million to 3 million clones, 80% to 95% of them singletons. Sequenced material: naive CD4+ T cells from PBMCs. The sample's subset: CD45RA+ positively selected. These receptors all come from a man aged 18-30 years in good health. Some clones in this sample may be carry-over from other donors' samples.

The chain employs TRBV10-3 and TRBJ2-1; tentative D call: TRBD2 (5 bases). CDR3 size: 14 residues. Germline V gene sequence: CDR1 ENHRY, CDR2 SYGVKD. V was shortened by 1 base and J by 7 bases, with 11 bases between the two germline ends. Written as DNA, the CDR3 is TGTGCCATCAGTGAGTTCCTAGCATCGAATGAGCAGTTCTTC. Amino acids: CAISEFLASNEQFF.

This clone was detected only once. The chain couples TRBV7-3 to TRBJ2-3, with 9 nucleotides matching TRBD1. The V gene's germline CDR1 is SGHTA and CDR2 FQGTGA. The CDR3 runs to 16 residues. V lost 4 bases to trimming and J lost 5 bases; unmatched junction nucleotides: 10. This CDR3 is CASSYAGTGWGDTQYF. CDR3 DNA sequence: TGTGCCAGCAGCTACGCCGGGACAGGGTGGGGAGATACGCAGTATTTT.

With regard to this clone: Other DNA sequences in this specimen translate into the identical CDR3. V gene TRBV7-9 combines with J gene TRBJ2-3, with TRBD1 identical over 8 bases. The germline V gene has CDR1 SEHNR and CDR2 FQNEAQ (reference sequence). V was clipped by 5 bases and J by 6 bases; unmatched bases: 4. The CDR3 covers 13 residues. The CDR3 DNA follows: TGTGCCAGCAGCCCCACAGGGGGGGATACGCAGTATTTT. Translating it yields CASSPTGGDTQYF.

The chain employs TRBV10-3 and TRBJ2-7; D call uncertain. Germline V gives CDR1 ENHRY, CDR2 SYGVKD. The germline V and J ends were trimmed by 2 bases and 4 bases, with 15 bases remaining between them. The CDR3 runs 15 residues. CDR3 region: CAISERAQVEYEQYF. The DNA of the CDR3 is TGTGCCATCAGTGAGCGCGCGCAGGTTGAGTACGAGCAGTACTTC.

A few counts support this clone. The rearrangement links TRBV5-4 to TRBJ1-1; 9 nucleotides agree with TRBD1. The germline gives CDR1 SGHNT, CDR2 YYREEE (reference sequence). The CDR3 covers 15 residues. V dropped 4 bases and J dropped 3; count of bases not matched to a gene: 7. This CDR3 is CASSRRDRVDTEAFF. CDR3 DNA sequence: TGTGCCAGCAGCCGGCGGGACAGGGTGGACACTGAAGCTTTCTTT.

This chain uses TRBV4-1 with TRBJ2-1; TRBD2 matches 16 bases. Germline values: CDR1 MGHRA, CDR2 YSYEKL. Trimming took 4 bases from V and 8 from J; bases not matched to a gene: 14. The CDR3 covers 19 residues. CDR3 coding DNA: TGCGCCAGCAGCCGAGGGACTAGCGGGAGGGGGGTCCTATTCGATGAGCAGTTCTTC. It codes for CASSRGTSGRGVLFDEQFF.

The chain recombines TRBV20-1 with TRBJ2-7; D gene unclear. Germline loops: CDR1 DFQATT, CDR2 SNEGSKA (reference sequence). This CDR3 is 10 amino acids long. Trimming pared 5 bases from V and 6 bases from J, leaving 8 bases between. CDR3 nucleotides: TGCAGTGCTGAACTGGCCGAGCAGTACTTC. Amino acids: CSAELAEQYF.

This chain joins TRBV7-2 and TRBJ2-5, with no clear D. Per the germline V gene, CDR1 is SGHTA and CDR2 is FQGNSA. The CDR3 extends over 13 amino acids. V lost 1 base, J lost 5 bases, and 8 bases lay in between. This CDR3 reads CASSLESVETQYF. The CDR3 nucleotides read TGTGCCAGCAGCTTAGAATCGGTTGAGACCCAGTACTTC.

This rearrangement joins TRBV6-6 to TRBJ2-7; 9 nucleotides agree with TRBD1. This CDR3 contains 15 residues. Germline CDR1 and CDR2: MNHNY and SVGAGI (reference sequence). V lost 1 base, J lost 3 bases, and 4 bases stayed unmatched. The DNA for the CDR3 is TGTGCCAGCAGTTACTTAGGACAGGGGTACTACGAGCAGTACTTC. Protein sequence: CASSYLGQGYYEQYF.

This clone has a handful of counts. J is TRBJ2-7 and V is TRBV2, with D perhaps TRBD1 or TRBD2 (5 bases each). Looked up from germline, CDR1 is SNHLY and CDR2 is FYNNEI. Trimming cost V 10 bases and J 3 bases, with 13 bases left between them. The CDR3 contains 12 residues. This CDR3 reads CANRDRGYEQYF. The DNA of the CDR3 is TGTGCCAACCGGGACCGGGGCTACGAGCAGTACTTC.

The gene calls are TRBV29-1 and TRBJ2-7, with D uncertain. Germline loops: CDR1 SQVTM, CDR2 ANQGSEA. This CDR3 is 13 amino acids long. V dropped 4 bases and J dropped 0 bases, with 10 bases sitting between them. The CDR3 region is CSVADLYSYEQYF. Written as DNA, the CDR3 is TGCAGCGTTGCGGACCTATACTCCTACGAGCAGTACTTC.

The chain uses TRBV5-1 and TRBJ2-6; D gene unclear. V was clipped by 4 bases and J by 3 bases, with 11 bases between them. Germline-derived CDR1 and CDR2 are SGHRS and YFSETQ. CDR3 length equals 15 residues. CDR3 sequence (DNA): TGCGCCAGCAGCATCGCTGCAGGTGGGGCCAACGTCCTGACTTTC. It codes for CASSIAAGGANVLTF.

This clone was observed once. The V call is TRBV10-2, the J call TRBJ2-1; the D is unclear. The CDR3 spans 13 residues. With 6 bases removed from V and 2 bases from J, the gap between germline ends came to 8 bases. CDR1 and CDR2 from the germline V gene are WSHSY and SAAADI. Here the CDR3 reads CASREHTYNEQFF. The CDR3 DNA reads TGCGCCAGCAGAGAACACACCTACAATGAGCAGTTCTTC.